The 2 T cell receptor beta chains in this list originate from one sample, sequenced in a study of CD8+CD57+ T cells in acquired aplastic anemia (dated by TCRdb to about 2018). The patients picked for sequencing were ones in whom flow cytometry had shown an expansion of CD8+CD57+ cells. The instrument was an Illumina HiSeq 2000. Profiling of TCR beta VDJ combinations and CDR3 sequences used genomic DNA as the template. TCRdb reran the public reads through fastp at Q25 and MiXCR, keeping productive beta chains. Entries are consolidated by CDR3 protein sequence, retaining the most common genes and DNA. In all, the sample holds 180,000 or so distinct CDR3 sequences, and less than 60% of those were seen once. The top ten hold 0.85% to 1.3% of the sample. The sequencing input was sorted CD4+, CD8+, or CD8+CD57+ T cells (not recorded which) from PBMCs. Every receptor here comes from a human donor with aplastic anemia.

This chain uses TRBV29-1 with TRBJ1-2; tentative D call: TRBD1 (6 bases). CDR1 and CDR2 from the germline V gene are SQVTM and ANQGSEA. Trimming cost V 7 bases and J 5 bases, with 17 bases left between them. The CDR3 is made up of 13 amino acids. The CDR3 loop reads CSARGTQEYGYTF. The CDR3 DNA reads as TGCAGCGCAAGAGGGACACAGGAATATGGCTACACCTTC. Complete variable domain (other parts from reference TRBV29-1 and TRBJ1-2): SAVISQKPSRDICQRGTSLTIQCQVDSQVTMMFWYRQQPGQSLTLIATANQGSEATYESGFVIDKFPISRPNLTFSTLTVSNMSPEDSSIYLCSARGTQEYGYTFGSGTRLTVV.

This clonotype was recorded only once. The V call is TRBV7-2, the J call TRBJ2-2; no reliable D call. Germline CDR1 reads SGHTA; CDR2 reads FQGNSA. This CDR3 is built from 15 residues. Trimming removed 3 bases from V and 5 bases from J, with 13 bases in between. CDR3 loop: CASSLRKASTGELFF. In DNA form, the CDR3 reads TGTGCCAGCAGCTTGAGAAAGGCTTCAACCGGGGAGCTGTTTTTT.